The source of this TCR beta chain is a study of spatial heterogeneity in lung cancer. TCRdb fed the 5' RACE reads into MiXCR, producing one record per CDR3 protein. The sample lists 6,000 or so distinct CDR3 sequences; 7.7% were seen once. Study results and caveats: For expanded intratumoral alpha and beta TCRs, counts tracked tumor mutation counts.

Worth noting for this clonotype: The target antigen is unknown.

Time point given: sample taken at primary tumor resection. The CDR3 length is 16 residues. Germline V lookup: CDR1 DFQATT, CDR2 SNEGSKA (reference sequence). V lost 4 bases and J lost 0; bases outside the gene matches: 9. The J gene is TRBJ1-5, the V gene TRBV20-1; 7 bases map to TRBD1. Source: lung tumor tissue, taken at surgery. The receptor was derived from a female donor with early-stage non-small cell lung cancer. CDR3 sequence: CSAIRGAGDSNQPQHF. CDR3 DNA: TGCAGTGCTATCAGGGGGGCCGGGGATAGCAATCAGCCCCAGCATTTT.